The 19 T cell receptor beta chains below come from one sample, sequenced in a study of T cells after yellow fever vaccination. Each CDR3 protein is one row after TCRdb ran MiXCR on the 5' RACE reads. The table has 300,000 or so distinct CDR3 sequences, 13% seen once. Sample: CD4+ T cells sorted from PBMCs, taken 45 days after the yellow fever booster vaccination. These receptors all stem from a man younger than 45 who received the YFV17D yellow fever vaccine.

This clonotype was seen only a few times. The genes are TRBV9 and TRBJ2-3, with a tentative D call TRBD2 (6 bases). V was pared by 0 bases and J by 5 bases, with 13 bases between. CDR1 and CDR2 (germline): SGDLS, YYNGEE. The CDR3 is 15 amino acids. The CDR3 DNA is TGTGCCAGCAGCGTAGACTCGGGAGAGATAGATACGCAGTATTTT. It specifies CASSVDSGEIDTQYF.

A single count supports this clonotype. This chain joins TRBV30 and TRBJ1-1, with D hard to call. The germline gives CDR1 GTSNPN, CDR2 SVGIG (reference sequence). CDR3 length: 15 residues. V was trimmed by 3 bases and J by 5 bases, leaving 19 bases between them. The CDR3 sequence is CAWRAGSRIRTEAFF. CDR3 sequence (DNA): TGTGCCTGGAGGGCCGGGTCCCGCATCCGGACTGAAGCTTTCTTT.

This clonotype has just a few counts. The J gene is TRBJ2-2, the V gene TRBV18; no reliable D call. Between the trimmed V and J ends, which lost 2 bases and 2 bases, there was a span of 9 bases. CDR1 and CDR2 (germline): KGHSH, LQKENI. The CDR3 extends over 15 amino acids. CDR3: CASSPVSGNTGELFF. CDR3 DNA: TGTGCCAGCTCACCAGTTTCTGGCAACACCGGGGAGCTGTTTTTT.

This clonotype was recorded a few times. The CDR3 is CSVFRNWETQYF. The CDR3 DNA reads TGCAGCGTATTCAGGAACTGGGAGACCCAGTACTTC. The chain carries TRBV29-1 and TRBJ2-5; D unclear. CDR1 and CDR2 from the germline V gene are SQVTM and ANQGSEA. This CDR3 has 12 amino acids. V dropped 6 bases and J dropped 5 bases, with 13 bases sitting between them.

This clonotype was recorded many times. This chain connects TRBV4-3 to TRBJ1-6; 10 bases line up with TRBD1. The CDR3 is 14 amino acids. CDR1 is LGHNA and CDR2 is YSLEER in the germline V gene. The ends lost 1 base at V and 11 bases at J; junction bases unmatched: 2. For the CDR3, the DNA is TGCGCCAGCAGCCAAGGGACAGGGGGAACACCCCTCCACTTT. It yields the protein CASSQGTGGTPLHF.

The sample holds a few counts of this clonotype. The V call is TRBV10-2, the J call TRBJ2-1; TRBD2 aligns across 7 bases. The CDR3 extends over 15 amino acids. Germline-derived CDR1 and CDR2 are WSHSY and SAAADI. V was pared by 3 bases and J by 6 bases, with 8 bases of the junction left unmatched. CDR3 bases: TGCGCCAGCAGTGATTGGGGGAGGGCTGTCAATGAGCAGTTCTTC. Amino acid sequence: CASSDWGRAVNEQFF.

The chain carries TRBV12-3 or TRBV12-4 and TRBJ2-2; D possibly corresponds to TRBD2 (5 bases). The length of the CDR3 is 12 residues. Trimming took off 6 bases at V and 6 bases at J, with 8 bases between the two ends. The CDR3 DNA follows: TGTGCCAGCAGACTAGTCCCCGGGGAGCTGTTTTTT. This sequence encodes CASRLVPGELFF.

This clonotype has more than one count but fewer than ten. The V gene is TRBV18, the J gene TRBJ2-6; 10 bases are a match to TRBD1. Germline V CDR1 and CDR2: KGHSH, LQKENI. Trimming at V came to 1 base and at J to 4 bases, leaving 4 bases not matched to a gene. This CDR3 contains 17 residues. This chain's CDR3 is CASSPRQGALGANVLTF. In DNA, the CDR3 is TGTGCCAGCTCACCACGACAGGGGGCGCTGGGGGCCAACGTCCTGACTTTC. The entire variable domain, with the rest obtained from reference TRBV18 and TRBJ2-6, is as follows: NAGVMQNPRHLVRRRGQEARLRCSPMKGHSHVYWYRQLPEEGLKFMVYLQKENIIDESGMPKERFSAEFPKEGPSILRIQQVVRGDSAAYFCASSPRQGALGANVLTFGAGSRLTVL.

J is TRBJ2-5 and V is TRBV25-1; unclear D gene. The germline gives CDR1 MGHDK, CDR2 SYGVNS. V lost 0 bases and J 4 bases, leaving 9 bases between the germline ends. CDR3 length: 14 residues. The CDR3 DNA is TGTGCCAGCAGTGAATATTTATTCCGAGAGACCCAGTACTTC. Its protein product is CASSEYLFRETQYF. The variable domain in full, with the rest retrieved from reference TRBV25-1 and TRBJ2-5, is EADIYQTPRYLVIGTGKKITLECSQTMGHDKMYWYQQDPGMELHLIHYSYGVNSTEKGDLSSESTVSRIRTEHFPLTLESARPSHTSQYLCASSEYLFRETQYFGPGTRLLVL.

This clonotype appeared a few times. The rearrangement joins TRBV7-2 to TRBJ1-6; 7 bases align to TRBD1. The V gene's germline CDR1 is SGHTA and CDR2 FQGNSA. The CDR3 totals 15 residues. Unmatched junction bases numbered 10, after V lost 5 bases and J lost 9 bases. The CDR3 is CASSPETGVVSPLHF. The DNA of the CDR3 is TGTGCCAGCAGCCCCGAAACAGGGGTGGTTTCACCCCTCCACTTT.

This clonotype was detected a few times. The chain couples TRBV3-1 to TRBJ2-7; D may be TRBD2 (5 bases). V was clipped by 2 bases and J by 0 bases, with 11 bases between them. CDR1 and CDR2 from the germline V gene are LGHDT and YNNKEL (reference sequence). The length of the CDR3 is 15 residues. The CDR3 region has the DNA TGTGCCAGCAGCCAACAAGCGGTAAGCTCCTACGAGCAGTACTTC. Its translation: CASSQQAVSSYEQYF.

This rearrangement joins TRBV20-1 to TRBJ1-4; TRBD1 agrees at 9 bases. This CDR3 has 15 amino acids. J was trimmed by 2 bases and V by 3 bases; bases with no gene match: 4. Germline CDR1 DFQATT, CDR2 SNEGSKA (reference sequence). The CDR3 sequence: CSASGTGSTNEKLFF. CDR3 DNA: TGCAGTGCTAGTGGGACAGGGAGTACTAATGAAAAACTGTTTTTT.

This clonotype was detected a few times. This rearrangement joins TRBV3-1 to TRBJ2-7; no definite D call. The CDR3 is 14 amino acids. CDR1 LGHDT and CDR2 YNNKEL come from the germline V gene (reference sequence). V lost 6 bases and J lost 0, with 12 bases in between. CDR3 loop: CASSQLEGSYEQYF. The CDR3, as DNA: TGTGCCAGCAGTCAGCTGGAAGGCTCCTACGAGCAGTACTTC.

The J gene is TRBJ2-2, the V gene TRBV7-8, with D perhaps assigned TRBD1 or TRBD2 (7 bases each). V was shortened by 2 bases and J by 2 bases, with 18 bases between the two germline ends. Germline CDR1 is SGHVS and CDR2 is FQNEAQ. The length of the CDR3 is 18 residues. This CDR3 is CASSLRGPGGKNTGELFF. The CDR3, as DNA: TGTGCCAGCAGCTTAAGGGGGCCGGGAGGCAAAAACACCGGGGAGCTGTTTTTT. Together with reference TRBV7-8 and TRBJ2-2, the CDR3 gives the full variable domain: GAGVSQSPRYKVAKRGQDVALRCDPISGHVSLFWYQQALGQGPEFLTYFQNEAQLDKSGLPSDRFFAERPEGSVSTLKIQRTQQEDSAVYLCASSLRGPGGKNTGELFFGEGSRLTVL.

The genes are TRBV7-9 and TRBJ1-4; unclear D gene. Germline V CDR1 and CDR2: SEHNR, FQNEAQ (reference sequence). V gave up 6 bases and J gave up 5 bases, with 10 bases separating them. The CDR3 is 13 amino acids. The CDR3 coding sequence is TGTGCCAGCAGTTCGACATCAAATGAAAAACTGTTTTTT. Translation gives CASSSTSNEKLFF.

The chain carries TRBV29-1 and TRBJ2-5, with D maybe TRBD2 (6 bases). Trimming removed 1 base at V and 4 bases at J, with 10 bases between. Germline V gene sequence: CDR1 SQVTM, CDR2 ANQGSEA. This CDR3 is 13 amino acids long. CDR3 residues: CSVEVAGRETQYF. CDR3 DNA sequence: TGCAGCGTTGAAGTTGCGGGGAGAGAGACCCAGTACTTC.

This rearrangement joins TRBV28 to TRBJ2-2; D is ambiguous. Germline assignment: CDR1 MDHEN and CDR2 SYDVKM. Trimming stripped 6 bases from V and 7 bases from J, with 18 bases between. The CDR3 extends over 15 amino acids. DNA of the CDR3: TGTGCCAGCAGCTTTCGTCCTCCGGATTTCGGGGAGCTGTTTTTT. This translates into CASSFRPPDFGELFF.

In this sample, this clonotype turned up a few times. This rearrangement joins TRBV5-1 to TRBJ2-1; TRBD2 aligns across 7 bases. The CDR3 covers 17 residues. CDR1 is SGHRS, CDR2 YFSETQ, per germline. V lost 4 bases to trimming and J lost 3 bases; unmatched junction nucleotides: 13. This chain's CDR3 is CASSDAVLAKLYNEQFF. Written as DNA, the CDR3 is TGCGCCAGCAGCGACGCAGTACTAGCGAAGCTCTACAATGAGCAGTTCTTC.

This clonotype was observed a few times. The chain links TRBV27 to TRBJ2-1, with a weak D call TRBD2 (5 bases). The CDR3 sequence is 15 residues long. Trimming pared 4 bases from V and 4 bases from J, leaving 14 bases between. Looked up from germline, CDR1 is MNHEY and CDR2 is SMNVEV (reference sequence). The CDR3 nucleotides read TGTGCCAGCAGTTCCGACTATCGAAATTACAATGAGCAGTTCTTC. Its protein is CASSSDYRNYNEQFF.